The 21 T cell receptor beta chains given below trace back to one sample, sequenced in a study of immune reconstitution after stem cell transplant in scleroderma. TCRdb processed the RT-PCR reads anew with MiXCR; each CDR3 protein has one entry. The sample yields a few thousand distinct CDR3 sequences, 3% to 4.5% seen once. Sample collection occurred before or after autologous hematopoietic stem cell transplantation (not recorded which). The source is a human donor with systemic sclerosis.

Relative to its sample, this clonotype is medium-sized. In DNA form, the CDR3 reads TGCAGTGCTAGAGATCTTTCGACAGGGGTCTTGGATTTTGCGCAGTATTTT. Its protein is CSARDLSTGVLDFAQYF. This chain uses TRBV20-1 with TRBJ2-3; 8 positions match TRBD1. The V and J ends lost 0 bases and 10 bases, in that order; junction bases with no gene match: 18. The germline V gene has CDR1 DFQATT and CDR2 SNEGSKA (reference sequence). The CDR3 loop spans 17 amino acids.

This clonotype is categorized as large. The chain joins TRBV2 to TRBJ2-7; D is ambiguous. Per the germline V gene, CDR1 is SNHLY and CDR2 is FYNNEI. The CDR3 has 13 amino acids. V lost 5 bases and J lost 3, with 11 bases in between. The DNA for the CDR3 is TGTGCCAGCAGTCCGGCCCCGTTCTACGAGCAGTACTTC. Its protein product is CASSPAPFYEQYF.

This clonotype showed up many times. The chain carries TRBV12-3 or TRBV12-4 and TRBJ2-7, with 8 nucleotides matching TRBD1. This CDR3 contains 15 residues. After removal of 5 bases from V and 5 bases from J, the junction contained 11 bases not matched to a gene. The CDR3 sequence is CASSADRGEIHEQYF. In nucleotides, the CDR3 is TGTGCCAGCAGTGCTGACAGGGGAGAAATTCACGAGCAGTACTTC.

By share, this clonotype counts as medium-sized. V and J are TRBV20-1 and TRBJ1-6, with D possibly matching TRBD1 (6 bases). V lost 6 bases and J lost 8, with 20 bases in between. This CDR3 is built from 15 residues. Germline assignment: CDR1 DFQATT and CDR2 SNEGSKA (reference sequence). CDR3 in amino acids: CSAPKTQGLDSPLHF. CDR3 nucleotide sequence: TGCAGTGCCCCTAAGACACAGGGTTTAGATTCACCCCTCCACTTT.

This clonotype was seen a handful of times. For the CDR3, the DNA is TGTGCCAGCAGAATCCAAAGAAAGATCAATAATTCACCCCTCCACTTT. This gives the protein CASRIQRKINNSPLHF. The rearrangement uses TRBV12-3 or TRBV12-4 and TRBJ1-6; D is uncertain. The CDR3 runs 16 residues. With 6 bases removed from V and 5 bases from J, the gap between germline ends came to 17 bases.

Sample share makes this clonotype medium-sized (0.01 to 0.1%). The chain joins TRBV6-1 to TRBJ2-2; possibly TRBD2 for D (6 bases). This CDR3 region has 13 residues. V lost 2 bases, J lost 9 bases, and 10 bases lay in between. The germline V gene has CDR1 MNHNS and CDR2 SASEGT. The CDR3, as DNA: TGTGCCAGCAGTGAACTGCGGGGTTGGGAGCTGTTTTTT. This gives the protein CASSELRGWELFF.

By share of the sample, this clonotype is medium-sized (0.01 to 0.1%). CDR3 bases: TGTGCCAGTAGCCAAACCAAAGGGGCGCCAGATACGCAGTATTTT. Protein product: CASSQTKGAPDTQYF. The gene calls are TRBV19 and TRBJ2-3; TRBD1 is a possible D gene (5 bases). Per germline, CDR1 LNHDA and CDR2 SQIVND (reference sequence). The CDR3 has 15 amino acids. Trimming stripped 6 bases from V and 4 bases from J, with 17 bases between.

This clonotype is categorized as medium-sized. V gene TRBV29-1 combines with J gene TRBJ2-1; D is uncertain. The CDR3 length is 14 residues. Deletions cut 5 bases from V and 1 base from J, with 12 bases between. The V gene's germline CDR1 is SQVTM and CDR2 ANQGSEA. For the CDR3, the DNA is TGCAGCGTTAGAGACCTCCTGTCCTACAATGAGCAGTTCTTC. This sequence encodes CSVRDLLSYNEQFF.

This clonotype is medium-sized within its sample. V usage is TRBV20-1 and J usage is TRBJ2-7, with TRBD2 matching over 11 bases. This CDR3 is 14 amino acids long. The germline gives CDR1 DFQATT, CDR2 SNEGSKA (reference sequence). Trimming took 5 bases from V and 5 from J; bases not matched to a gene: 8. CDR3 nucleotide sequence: TGCAGTGCTCTTAGCGGGGGGGATGTTAACGAGCAGTACTTC. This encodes CSALSGGDVNEQYF.

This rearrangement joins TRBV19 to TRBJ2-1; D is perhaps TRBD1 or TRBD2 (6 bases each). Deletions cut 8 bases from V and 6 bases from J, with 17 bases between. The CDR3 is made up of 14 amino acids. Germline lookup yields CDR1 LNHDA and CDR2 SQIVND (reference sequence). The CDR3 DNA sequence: TGTGCCAGTTCATGGGGGGCCGGCGGCAATGAGCAGTTCTTC. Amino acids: CASSWGAGGNEQFF.

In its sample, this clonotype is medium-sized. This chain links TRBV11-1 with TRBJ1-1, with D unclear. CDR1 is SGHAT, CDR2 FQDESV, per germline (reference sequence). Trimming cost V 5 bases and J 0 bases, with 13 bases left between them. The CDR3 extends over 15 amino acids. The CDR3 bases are TGTGCCAGCAGCCATTACAGCAACATGAACACTGAAGCTTTCTTT. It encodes CASSHYSNMNTEAFF.

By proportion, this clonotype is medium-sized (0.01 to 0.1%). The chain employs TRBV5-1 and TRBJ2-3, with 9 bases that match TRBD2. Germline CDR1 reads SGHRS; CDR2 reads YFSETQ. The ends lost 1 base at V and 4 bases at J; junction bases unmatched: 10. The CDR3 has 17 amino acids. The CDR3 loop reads CASSLFLSSGVPDTQYF. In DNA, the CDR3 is TGCGCCAGCAGCTTGTTTTTGTCTAGCGGGGTGCCAGATACGCAGTATTTT.

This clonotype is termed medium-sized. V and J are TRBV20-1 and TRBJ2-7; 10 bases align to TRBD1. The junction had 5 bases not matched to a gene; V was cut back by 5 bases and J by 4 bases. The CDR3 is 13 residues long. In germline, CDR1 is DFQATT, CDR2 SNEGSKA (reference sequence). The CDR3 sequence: CSAPRTGGYEQYF. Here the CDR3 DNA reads TGCAGTGCTCCTCGGACAGGGGGTTACGAGCAGTACTTC.

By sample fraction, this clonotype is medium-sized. The CDR3 loop is CATTGVQRGEQYF. CDR3 sequence (DNA): TGTGCCACCACCGGGGTTCAAAGGGGCGAGCAGTACTTC. The chain recombines TRBV10-3 with TRBJ2-7; D tentatively fits TRBD1 or TRBD2 (5 bases each). Trimming pared 10 bases from V and 6 bases from J, leaving 19 bases between. Germline loops: CDR1 ENHRY, CDR2 SYGVKD. CDR3 size: 13 residues.

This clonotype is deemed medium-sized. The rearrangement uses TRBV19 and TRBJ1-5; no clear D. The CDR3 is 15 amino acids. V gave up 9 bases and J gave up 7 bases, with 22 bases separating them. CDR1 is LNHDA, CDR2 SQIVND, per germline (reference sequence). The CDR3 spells CASSLAGGLRQPQHF. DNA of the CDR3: TGTGCCAGCAGCCTCGCGGGAGGGTTGCGGCAGCCCCAGCATTTT.

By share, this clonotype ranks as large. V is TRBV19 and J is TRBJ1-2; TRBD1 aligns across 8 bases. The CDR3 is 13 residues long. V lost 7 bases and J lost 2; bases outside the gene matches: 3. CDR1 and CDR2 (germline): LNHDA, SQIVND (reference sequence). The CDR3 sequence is CASKDRANYGYTF. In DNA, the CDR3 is TGTGCCAGTAAGGACAGGGCCAACTATGGCTACACCTTC.

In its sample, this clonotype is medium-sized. The CDR3 bases are TGCAGTGCACACCTTCTCGGCAGAGGAGAGACCCAGTACTTC. Translation gives CSAHLLGRGETQYF. This chain links TRBV20-1 with TRBJ2-5; D unclear. CDR1 and CDR2 (germline): DFQATT, SNEGSKA (reference sequence). The CDR3 contains 14 residues. V was cut by 6 bases and J by 4 bases, with 18 bases left in between.

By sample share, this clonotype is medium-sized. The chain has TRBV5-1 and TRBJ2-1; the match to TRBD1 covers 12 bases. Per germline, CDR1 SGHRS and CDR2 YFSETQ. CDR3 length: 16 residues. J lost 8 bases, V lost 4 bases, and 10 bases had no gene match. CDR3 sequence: CASSDRDRGLNHEQFF. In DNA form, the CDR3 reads TGCGCCAGCAGCGACCGGGACAGGGGGCTAAATCATGAGCAGTTCTTC.

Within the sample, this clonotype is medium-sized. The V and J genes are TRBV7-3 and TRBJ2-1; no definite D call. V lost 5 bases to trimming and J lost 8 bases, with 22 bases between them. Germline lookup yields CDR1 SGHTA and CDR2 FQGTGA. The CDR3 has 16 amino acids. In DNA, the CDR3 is TGTGCCAGCAGCCTAGGCTACATCTACGCGGCAGATGAGCAGTTCTTC. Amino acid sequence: CASSLGYIYAADEQFF.

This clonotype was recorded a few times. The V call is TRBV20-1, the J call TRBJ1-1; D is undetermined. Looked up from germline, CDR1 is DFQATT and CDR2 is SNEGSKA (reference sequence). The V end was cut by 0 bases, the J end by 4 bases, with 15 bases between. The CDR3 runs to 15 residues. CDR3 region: CSAREPPDKSTEAFF. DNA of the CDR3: TGCAGTGCTAGAGAACCTCCCGACAAGAGCACTGAAGCTTTCTTT.

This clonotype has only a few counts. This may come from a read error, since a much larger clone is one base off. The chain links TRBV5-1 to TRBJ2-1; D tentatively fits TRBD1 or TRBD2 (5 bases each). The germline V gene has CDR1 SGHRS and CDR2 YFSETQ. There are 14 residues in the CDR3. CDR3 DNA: TGCGCCAGCAGCTTGGGGGACGACCACAATGGGCAGTTCTTC. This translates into CASSLGDDHNGQFF.